Presented here are 17 T cell receptor beta chains from one specimen sequenced in a study of T cell responses to AZD1222 COVID-19 vaccine. Data came from immunoSEQ multiplex PCR; TCRdb stores just in-frame clones and leaves some out. The ten top clones account for about 2.2%, within a sample of about 140,000 clones. Sequencing input: peripheral blood. The receptors here all came from an adult in good health.

The V call is TRBV19, the J call TRBJ1-5, with 9 bases lining up with TRBD1. Trimming removed 1 base from V and 13 bases from J; junction bases left unmatched: 8. The CDR3 covers 14 residues. From germline, CDR1 is LNHDA and CDR2 SQIVND (reference sequence). The CDR3 DNA follows: TGTGCCAGTAGTATAGGTTGGGGGACAGGGCTACAGCATTTT. It is translated as CASSIGWGTGLQHF.

This sequence joins TRBV27 and TRBJ2-2; 8 positions agree with TRBD1. V shed 5 bases and J 8 bases; nucleotides not matched to a gene: 4. This CDR3 contains 13 residues. Germline V gives CDR1 MNHEY, CDR2 SMNVEV (reference sequence). The CDR3 protein is CASSKDRDGELFF. Written as DNA, the CDR3 is TGTGCCAGCAGTAAGGACAGGGATGGGGAGCTGTTTTTT.

The chain carries TRBV3-1 (or the pseudogene TRBV3-2) and TRBJ2-5, with TRBD2 matching over 12 bases. V dropped 5 bases and J dropped 2; count of bases not matched to a gene: 3. Germline-derived CDR1 and CDR2 are LGHDT and YNNKEL (reference sequence). The CDR3 length is 15 residues. The CDR3 sequence is CASSATSGGQETQYF. CDR3 nucleotide sequence: TGTGCCAGCAGCGCCACTAGCGGGGGGCAAGAGACCCAGTACTTC.

The rearrangement joins TRBV2 to TRBJ2-1; 11 nucleotides match TRBD2. Germline-derived CDR1 and CDR2 are SNHLY and FYNNEI. The length of the CDR3 is 16 residues. J was trimmed by 4 bases and V by 0 bases; bases with no gene match: 2. The CDR3 region has the DNA TGTGCCAGCAGTGAAGCCCTAGCGGGGGGTTACAATGAGCAGTTCTTC. It translates to CASSEALAGGYNEQFF.

The V and J genes are TRBV12-3 or TRBV12-4 and TRBJ1-1; D is possibly TRBD1 (6 bases). V was clipped by 0 bases and J by 4 bases, with 6 bases between them. CDR3 size: 13 residues. CDR3 sequence (DNA): TGTGCCAGCAGTTTAGCAGGGGGCACTGAAGCTTTCTTT. This sequence encodes CASSLAGGTEAFF.

The rearrangement uses TRBV10-3 and TRBJ1-5, with D perhaps TRBD1 (6 bases). With 0 bases removed from V and 3 bases from J, the gap between germline ends came to 9 bases. CDR1 and CDR2 from the germline V gene are ENHRY and SYGVKD. This CDR3 has 15 residues. The CDR3 region is CAISESWTDNQPQHF. In DNA, the CDR3 is TGTGCCATCAGTGAGTCGTGGACAGACAATCAGCCCCAGCATTTT.

This sequence joins TRBV18 and TRBJ1-1; D unresolved. The CDR3 sequence is 14 residues long. Germline CDR1 reads KGHSH; CDR2 reads LQKENI. Trimming took off 1 base at V and 0 bases at J, with 6 bases between the two ends. CDR3 DNA: TGTGCCAGCTCACCACGTAATATGAACACTGAAGCTTTCTTT. Translated: CASSPRNMNTEAFF.

Points on this clone: Mismatch with germline at one junction end may stem from a read error. V and J are TRBV2 and TRBJ2-7; 7 bases are a match to TRBD1. The CDR3 runs to 11 residues. Germline CDR1 is SNHLY and CDR2 is FYNNEI. The chain's CDR3 is CASREGAALCF. The CDR3, as DNA: TGTGCCAGCAGAGAGGGGGCCGCTCTTTGCTTC.

The chain carries TRBV15 and TRBJ1-1; a possible D gene is TRBD1 (5 bases). CDR1 LNHNV and CDR2 YYDKDF come from the germline V gene (reference sequence). There are 17 residues in the CDR3. Between the trimmed V and J ends, which lost 3 bases and 3 bases, there was a span of 20 bases. The CDR3: CATSSGAPGPRDTEAFF. The CDR3 DNA follows: TGTGCCACCAGCAGTGGCGCACCGGGACCCCGGGACACTGAAGCTTTCTTT.

V and J are TRBV7-9 and TRBJ2-3, with TRBD1 matching over 11 bases. The ends lost 11 bases at V and 4 bases at J; junction bases unmatched: 11. Germline values: CDR1 SEHNR, CDR2 FQNEAQ (reference sequence). This CDR3 has 15 residues. CDR3 DNA sequence: TGTGCCGGATCCTTGGGACAGGGGGGTGCAGATACGCAGTATTTT. This gives the protein CAGSLGQGGADTQYF.

The CDR3 DNA sequence: TGTGCCAGCAGCCCCCGGTGGTGGATAACCATATCTGGCAATCAGCCCCAGCATTTT. Its translation: CASSPRWWITISGNQPQHF. The rearrangement joins TRBV27 to TRBJ1-5, with unresolved D. Per germline, CDR1 MNHEY and CDR2 SMNVEV (reference sequence). The V end lost 6 bases, the J end lost 2 bases, and 26 bases lay between the germline ends. This CDR3 contains 19 residues.

The chain joins TRBV2 to TRBJ2-5, with 8 positions matching TRBD2. CDR3 length equals 14 residues. Germline V gives CDR1 SNHLY, CDR2 FYNNEI. J lost 5 bases, V lost 4 bases, and 6 bases had no gene match. In DNA form, the CDR3 reads TGTGCCAGCAGTGGTGTCGGGGGGGCGGAGACCCAGTACTTC. It yields the protein CASSGVGGAETQYF. The variable domain in full, completed from reference TRBV2 and TRBJ2-5, reads EPEVTQTPSHQVTQMGQEVILRCVPISNHLYFYWYRQILGQKVEFLVSFYNNEISEKSEIFDDQFSVERPDGSNFTLKIRSTKLEDSAMYFCASSGVGGAETQYFGPGTRLLVL.

The chain uses TRBV6-5 and TRBJ1-6, with a weak D call TRBD1 (5 bases). The germline gives CDR1 MNHEY, CDR2 SVGAGI. There are 14 residues in the CDR3. The ends were cut back, 5 bases at V and 5 bases at J, with 10 bases in the middle. In DNA, the CDR3 is TGTGCCAGCAGTCGGGACGGGAATAATTCACCCCTCCACTTT. The encoded protein is CASSRDGNNSPLHF.

This chain uses TRBV20-1 with TRBJ1-1; D uncertain. CDR1 DFQATT and CDR2 SNEGSKA come from the germline V gene (reference sequence). V lost 6 bases and J 5 bases, leaving 10 bases between the germline ends. The CDR3 loop spans 11 amino acids. The DNA of the CDR3 is TGCAGTGCGGACGACTTGACTGAAGCTTTCTTT. Encoded protein: CSADDLTEAFF.

The chain couples TRBV20-1 to TRBJ1-2; D remains unclear. This CDR3 is 11 amino acids long. With 3 bases removed from V and 13 bases from J, the gap between germline ends came to 15 bases. Germline loops: CDR1 DFQATT, CDR2 SNEGSKA (reference sequence). CDR3 in amino acids: CSARAGSGSTF. In nucleotides, the CDR3 is TGCAGTGCTAGGGCCGGCAGTGGGTCCACCTTC.

CDR3 in amino acids: CASSETQGSNSPLHF. The DNA for the CDR3 is TGTGCCAGCAGTGAGACCCAGGGGTCTAATTCACCCCTCCACTTT. The rearrangement joins TRBV6-1 to TRBJ1-6; maybe TRBD1 (6 bases). The CDR3 loop spans 15 amino acids. CDR1 and CDR2 (germline): MNHNS, SASEGT. Trimming took 3 bases from V and 6 from J, leaving 12 bases between them.

This sequence joins TRBV28 and TRBJ2-3; either TRBD1 or TRBD2 may supply D (5 bases each). CDR3 size: 16 residues. Germline V gene lookup returns CDR1 MDHEN and CDR2 SYDVKM. The germline V and J ends were trimmed by 0 bases and 11 bases, with 21 bases remaining between them. In DNA form, the CDR3 reads TGTGCCAGCAGTTTATGGCCCCGGGGCGTAGAGGAGGTGCAGTATTTT. This gives the protein CASSLWPRGVEEVQYF.